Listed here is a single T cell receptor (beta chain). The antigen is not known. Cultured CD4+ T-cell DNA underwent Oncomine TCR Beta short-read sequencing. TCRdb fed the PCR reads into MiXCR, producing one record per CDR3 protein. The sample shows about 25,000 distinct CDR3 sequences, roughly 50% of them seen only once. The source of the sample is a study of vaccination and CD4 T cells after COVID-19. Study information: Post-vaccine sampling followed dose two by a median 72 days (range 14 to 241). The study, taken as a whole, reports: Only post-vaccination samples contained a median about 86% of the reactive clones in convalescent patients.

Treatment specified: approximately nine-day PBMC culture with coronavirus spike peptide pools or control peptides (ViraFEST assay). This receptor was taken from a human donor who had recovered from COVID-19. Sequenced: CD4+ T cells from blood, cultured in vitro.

This CDR3 is CASSLVGGGYNEQFF. The CDR3 bases are TGTGCCAGCAGCTTAGTAGGGGGGGGTTACAATGAGCAGTTCTTC. The chain recombines TRBV7-8 with TRBJ2-1, with D perhaps TRBD2 (7 bases). The CDR3 length is 15 residues. Germline V gene lookup returns CDR1 SGHVS and CDR2 FQNEAQ. Trimming stripped 1 base from V and 4 bases from J, with 11 bases between.